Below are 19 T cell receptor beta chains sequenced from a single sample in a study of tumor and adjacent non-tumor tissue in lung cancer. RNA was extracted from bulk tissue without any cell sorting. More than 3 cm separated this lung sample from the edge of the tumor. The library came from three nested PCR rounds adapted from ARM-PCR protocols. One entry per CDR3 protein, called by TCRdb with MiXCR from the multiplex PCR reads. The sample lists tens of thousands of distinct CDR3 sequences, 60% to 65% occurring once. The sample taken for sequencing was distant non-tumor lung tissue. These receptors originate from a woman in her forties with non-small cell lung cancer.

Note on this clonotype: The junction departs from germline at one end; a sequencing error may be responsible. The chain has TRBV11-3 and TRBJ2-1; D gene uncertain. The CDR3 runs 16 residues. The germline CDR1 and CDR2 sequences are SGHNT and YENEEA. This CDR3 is CASSPRPRSSYDEQLF. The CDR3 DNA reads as TGTGCCAGCAGCCCGAGACCTAGGAGCTCCTACGATGAGCAGCTCTTC.

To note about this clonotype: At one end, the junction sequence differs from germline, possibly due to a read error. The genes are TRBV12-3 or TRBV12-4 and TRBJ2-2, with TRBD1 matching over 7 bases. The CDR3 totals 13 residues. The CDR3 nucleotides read TGTGTCAGCAGTAGACAGAGCACAGGGGAGTTGTTTTTT. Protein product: CVSSRQSTGELFF.

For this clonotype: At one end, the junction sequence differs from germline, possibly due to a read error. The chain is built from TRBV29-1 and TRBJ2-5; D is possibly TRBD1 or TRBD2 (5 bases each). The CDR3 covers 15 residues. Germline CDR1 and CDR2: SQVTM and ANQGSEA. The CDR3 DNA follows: TGCAGCGTTGGAGGGGTTCGAGGTTTTCACGAGACTCAGTACTTC. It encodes CSVGGVRGFHETQYF.

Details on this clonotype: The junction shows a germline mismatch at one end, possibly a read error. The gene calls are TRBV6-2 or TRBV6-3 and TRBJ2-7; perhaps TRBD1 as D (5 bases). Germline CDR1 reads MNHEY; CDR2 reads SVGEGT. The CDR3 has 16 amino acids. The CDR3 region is CTSRYSSGFMSCEQYF. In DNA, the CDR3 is TGTACCAGCAGATACTCGTCAGGGTTTATGAGTTGCGAGCAGTACTTC.

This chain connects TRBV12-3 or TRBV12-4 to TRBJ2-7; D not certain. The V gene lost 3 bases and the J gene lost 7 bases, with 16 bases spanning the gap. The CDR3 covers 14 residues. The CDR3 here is CASSFGVKSCEQYF. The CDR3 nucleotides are TGTGCCAGCAGTTTTGGGGTTAAGTCCTGTGAGCAGTACTTC.

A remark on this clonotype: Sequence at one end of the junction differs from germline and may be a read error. DNA for the CDR3: TGTGCCAGCAGCTCAGACTACGGGACAGGAACCGAAAAACCGTTTTTT. Translation gives CASSSDYGTGTEKPFF. V gene TRBV11-1 combines with J gene TRBJ1-4, with 8 bases that match TRBD1. This CDR3 is 16 amino acids long. From germline, CDR1 is SGHAT and CDR2 FQDESV (reference sequence).

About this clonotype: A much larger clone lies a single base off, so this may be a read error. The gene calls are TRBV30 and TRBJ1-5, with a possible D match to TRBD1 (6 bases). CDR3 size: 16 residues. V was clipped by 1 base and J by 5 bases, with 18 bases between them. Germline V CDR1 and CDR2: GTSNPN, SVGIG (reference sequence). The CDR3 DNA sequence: TGTGCCTGGAGTGACGGGGCAGGGGCGTGGGATCAGCCCCAGCATTTT. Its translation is CAWSDGAGAWDQPQHF. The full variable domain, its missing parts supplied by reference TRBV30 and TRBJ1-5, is SQTIHQWPATLVQPVGSPLSLECTVEGTSNPNLYWYRQAAGRGLQLLFYSVGIGQISSEVPQNLSASRPQDRQFILSSKKLLLSDSGFYLCAWSDGAGAWDQPQHFGDGTRLSIL.

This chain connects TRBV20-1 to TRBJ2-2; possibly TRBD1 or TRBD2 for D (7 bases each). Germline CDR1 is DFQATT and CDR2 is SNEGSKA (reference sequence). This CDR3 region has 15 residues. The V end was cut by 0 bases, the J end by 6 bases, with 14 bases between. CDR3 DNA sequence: TGCAGTGCTAGAGACCCGGCAGGGGGGGCCGGGGAGCTGTTTTTT. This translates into CSARDPAGGAGELFF.

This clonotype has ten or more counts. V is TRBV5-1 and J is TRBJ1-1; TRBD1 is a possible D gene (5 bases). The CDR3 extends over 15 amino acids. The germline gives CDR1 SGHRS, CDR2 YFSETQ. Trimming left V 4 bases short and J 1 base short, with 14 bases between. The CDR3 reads CASSRNPGPNTEAFF. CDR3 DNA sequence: TGCGCCAGCAGCCGTAACCCGGGACCGAACACTGAAGCTTTCTTT.

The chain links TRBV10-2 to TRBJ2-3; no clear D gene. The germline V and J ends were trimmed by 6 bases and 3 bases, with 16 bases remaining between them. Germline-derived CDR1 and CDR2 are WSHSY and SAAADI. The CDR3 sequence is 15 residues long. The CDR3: CASSPDGSGTDTQYF. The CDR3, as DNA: TGCGCCAGCAGCCCCGACGGATCAGGTACAGATACGCAGTATTTT.

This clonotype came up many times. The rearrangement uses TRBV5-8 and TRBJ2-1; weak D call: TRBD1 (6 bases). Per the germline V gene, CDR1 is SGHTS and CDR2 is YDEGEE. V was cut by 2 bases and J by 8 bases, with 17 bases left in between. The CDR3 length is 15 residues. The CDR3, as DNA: TGTGCCAGCAGCTTTTGGGGGCGCCTATTCGATGAGCAGTTCTTC. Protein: CASSFWGRLFDEQFF.

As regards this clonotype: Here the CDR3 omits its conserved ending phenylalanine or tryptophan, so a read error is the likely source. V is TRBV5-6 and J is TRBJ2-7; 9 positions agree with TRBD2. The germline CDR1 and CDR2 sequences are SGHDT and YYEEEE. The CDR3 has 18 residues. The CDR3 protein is CPSSLRQGGGGASYEQYL. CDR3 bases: TGTCCCAGCAGCTTGCGGCAGGGAGGCGGGGGGGCTTCGTACGAGCAGTACCTC.

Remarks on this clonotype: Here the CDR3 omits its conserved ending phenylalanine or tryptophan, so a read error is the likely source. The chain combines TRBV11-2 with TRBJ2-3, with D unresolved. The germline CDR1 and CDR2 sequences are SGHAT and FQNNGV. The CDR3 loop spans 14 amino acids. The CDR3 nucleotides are TGTGCCAACAGCCCTCTAAGGGCGGCAGATACGCAGTATGTT. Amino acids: CANSPLRAADTQYV.

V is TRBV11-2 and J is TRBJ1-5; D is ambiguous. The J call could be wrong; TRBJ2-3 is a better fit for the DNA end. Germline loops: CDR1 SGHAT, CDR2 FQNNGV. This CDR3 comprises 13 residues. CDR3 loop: CASSLMRVWPQYF. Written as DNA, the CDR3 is TGTGCCAGCAGCTTAATGCGAGTTTGGCCCCAGTATTTT.

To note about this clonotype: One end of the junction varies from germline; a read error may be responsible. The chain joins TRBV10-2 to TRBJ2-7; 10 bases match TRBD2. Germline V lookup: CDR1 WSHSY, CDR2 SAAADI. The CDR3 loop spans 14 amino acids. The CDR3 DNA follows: TGCGCTAGCAAATTGACGCCTAGCGGGGGCTGGCAGTACTTC. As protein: CASKLTPSGGWQYF.

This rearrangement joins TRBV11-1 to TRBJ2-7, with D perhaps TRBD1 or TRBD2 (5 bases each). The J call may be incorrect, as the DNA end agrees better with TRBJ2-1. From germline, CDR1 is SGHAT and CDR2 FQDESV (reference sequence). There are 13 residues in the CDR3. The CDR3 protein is CASSPGPVGEQFF. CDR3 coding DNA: TGTGCCAGCAGCCCGGGACCCGTCGGTGAGCAGTTCTTC.

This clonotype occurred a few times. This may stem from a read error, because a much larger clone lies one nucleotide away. In nucleotides, the CDR3 is TGCAGTGCTAGTCATCCGTACCAAGAGACCCGGTACTTC. Amino acids: CSASHPYQETRYF. The rearrangement links TRBV20-1 to TRBJ2-5, with D unresolved. The CDR3 is made up of 13 amino acids. Germline V lookup: CDR1 DFQATT, CDR2 SNEGSKA (reference sequence).

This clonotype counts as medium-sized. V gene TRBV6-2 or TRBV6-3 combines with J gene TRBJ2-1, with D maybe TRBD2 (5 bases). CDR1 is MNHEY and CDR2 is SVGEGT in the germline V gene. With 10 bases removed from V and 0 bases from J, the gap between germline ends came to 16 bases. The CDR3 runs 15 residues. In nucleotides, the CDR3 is TGTGCCACCACCGGCGGTGGGAGCTCCTACAATGAGCAGTTCTTC. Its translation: CATTGGGSSYNEQFF.

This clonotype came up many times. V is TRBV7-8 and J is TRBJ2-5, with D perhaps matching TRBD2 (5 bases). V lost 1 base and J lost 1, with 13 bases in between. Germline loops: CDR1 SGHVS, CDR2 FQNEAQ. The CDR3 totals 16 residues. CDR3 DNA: TGTGCCAGCAGCTTAGGGGCGGGCCCGGGCCAAGAGACCCAGTACTTC. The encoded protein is CASSLGAGPGQETQYF.